This T cell receptor (beta chain) emerged from a study of Ad26.COV2.S vaccination and SARS-CoV-2 variants. In the study overall: Doses of Ad26.COV2.S were injected into muscle once or twice, 56 days apart.

V was clipped by 2 bases and J by 5 bases, with 10 bases between them. Germline V gives CDR1 MRHNA, CDR2 SNTAGT. The CDR3 contains 14 residues. Repertoires were generated with immunoSEQ multiplex PCR, while TCRdb's copy carries only in-frame clones and drops some. The sample carries about 320,000 clones, 70% to 90% recorded once. The sample's treatment: about 20 received Ad26.COV2.S at low or high dose, single or two shots; 5 received placebo; per-sample allocation not given. Day 63 after the first injection of vaccine or placebo was the sampling time. This adult donor, from Boston, was 18-55 years old. This clone was seen once.

Here the sequenced sample was peripheral blood, taken in a trial of Ad26.COV2.S vaccine versus placebo. The chain employs TRBV6-4 and TRBJ2-1, with D possibly being TRBD2 (5 bases). This clonotype was sampled from a person aged 18-60 years who received the Ad26.COV2.S COVID-19 vaccine or a placebo. CDR3 residues: CASSDPPGNNEQFF. The CDR3 coding sequence is TGTGCCAGCAGTGACCCTCCCGGGAACAATGAGCAGTTCTTC.